This T cell receptor (beta chain) originates from a study of PD-L1 blockade in urothelial cancer. Whole-study context: Blood analyses occurred 3 weeks (second dose) and 6 weeks post treatment start. Median T cell yield from blood was roughly 150,000.

Locally advanced or metastatic urothelial carcinoma affected the patients. Samples were collected from each patient before treatment and during treatment. Each patient gave between 1 and 8 of them in total. This clone showed up just a few times. Only in-frame clones appear in the TCRdb table, and some are missing; sequencing was by immunoSEQ multiplex PCR. The sample records about 110,000 clones, approximately 85% being singletons. This CDR3 is built from 13 residues. CDR1 and CDR2 from the germline V gene are KGHSH and LQKENI. J lost 3 bases, V lost 6 bases, and 4 bases had no gene match. The V call is TRBV18, the J call TRBJ2-7, with 8 bases fitting TRBD1. This sample comprised PBMCs, obtained around atezolizumab (anti-PD-L1) treatment. This TCR derives from a man aged 45 to 65 with urothelial cancer. The CDR3 DNA is TGTGCCAGCTCCAACGGACAGGGCTACGAGCAGTACTTC. As protein: CASSNGQGYEQYF. The entire variable domain, with the rest obtained from reference TRBV18 and TRBJ2-7, is as follows: NAGVMQNPRHLVRRRGQEARLRCSPMKGHSHVYWYRQLPEEGLKFMVYLQKENIIDESGMPKERFSAEFPKEGPSILRIQQVVRGDSAAYFCASSNGQGYEQYFGPGTRLTVT.